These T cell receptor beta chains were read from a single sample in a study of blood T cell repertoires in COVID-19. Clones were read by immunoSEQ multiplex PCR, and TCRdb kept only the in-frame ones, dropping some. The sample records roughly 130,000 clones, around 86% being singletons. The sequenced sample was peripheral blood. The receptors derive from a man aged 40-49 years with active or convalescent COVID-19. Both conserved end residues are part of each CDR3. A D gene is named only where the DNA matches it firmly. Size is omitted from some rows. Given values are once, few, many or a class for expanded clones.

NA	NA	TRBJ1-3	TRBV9	CASSQGNSGNTIYF	TGTGCCAGCAGCCAGGGCAACTCTGGAAACACCATATATTTT
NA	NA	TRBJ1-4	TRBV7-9	CASSLRTVNEKLFF	TGTGCCAGCAGCTTAAGGACAGTGAATGAAAAACTGTTTTTT
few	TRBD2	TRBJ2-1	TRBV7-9	CASSGLAGGLNEQFF	TGTGCCAGCAGCGGACTAGCGGGGGGGCTTAATGAGCAGTTCTTC
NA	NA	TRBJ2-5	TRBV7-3	CASTSQREAQETQYF	TGTGCCAGCACCAGCCAAAGGGAGGCCCAAGAGACCCAGTACTTC
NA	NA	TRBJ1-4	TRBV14	CASSLDRRNEKLFF	TGTGCCAGCAGCCTCGACAGGCGTAATGAAAAACTGTTTTTT
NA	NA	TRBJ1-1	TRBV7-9	CASSLKQGTEAFF	TGTGCCAGCAGCCTGAAACAGGGCACTGAAGCTTTCTTT
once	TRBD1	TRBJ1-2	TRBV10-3	CAIAETGAGYTF	TGTGCCATCGCTGAGACAGGGGCTGGCTACACCTTC
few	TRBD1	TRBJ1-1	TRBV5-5	CASSWDRGRTEAFF	TGTGCCAGCAGCTGGGACAGGGGGCGCACTGAAGCTTTCTTT
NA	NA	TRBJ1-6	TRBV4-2	CASSQVVQGYNSPLHF	TGTGCCAGCAGCCAAGTCGTCCAGGGATATAATTCACCCCTCCACTTT
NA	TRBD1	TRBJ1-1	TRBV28	CASSPGGERAFF	TGTGCCAGCAGTCCAGGGGGCGAAAGAGCTTTCTTT
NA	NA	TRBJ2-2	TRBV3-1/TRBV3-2	CASSQVQGARNTGELFF	TGTGCCAGCAGCCAAGTACAGGGTGCCCGGAACACCGGGGAGCTGTTTTTT
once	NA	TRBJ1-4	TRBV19	CASSRGSLNEKLFF	TGTGCCAGTAGTAGGGGCAGCCTTAATGAAAAACTGTTTTTT
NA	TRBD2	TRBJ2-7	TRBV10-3	CAISESKTSGVSYEQYF	TGTGCCATCAGTGAGTCGAAGACTAGCGGGGTCTCCTACGAGCAGTACTTC
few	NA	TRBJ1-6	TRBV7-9	CASRGQGDSPLHF	TGTGCCAGCAGGGGCCAGGGTGATTCACCCCTCCACTTT
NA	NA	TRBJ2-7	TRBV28	CASRKQGRIYEQYF	TGTGCCAGCAGGAAACAGGGAAGAATCTACGAGCAGTACTTC
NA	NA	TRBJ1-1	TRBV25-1	CASSARQVPNTEAFF	TGTGCCAGCAGTGCCCGACAAGTCCCTAACACTGAAGCTTTCTTT
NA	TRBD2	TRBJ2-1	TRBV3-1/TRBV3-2	CASSQVSGGVFNEQFF	TGTGCCAGCAGCCAAGTCAGCGGGGGGGTTTTCAATGAGCAGTTCTTC
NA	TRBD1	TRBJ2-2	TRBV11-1	CASCRGQGLNTGELFF	TGTGCCAGCTGCCGAGGACAGGGTCTTAACACCGGGGAGCTGTTTTTT
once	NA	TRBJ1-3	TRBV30	CAWSPGDAGNTIYF	TGTGCCTGGAGTCCAGGGGACGCTGGAAACACCATATATTTT
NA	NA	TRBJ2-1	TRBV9	CASSVTTSSYNEQFF	TGTGCCAGCAGCGTAACGACTAGCTCCTACAATGAGCAGTTCTTC
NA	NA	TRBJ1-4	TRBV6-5	CASSYGRQGGRKLFF	TGTGCCAGCAGTTACGGTAGGCAGGGTGGCCGAAAACTGTTTTTT
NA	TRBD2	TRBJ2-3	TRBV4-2	CASSLTSGSTDTQYF	TGTGCCAGCAGCCTGACTAGCGGGAGCACAGATACGCAGTATTTT
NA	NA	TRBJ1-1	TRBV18	CASSPNSGRRGDSEAFF	TGTGCCAGCTCACCAAATTCGGGTCGGCGGGGGGATAGCGAAGCTTTCTTT
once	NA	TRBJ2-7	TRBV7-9	CASSPTPQRAHEQYF	TGTGCCAGCAGCCCTACTCCTCAGCGGGCTCACGAGCAGTACTTC
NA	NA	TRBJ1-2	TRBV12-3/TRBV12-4	CASSSQGYGYTF	TGTGCCAGCAGTAGTCAGGGCTATGGCTACACCTTC
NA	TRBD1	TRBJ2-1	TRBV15	CATSRFEGTGAYNEQFF	TGTGCCACCAGCAGATTCGAAGGGACAGGGGCCTACAATGAGCAGTTCTTC
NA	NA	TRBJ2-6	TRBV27	CASSFNGVGANVLTF	TGTGCCAGCAGTTTTAACGGGGTTGGGGCCAACGTCCTGACTTTC
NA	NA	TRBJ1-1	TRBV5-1	CASSPEGGGEAFF	TGCGCCAGCAGCCCCGAGGGGGGGGGTGAAGCTTTCTTT
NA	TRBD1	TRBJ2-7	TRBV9	CASSGQGGAYEQYF	TGTGCCAGCAGCGGACAGGGGGGAGCCTACGAGCAGTACTTC
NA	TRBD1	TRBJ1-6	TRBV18	CASSETGGGNSPLHF	TGTGCCAGCTCAGAGACAGGGGGTGGTAATTCACCCCTCCACTTT
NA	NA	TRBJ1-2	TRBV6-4	CASSPTTGWLYGYTF	TGTGCCAGCAGCCCAACCACGGGTTGGCTCTATGGCTACACCTTC
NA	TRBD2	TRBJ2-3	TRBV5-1	CASSSGTSGVDTQYF	TGCGCCAGCAGCTCGGGGACTAGCGGCGTGGATACGCAGTATTTT
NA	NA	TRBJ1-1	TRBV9	CASSVGRGSMNTEAFF	TGTGCCAGCAGCGTAGGAAGGGGGAGCATGAACACTGAAGCTTTCTTT
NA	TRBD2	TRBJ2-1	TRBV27	CASSFTSGAYNEQFF	TGTGCCAGCAGTTTTACTAGCGGGGCGTACAATGAGCAGTTCTTC
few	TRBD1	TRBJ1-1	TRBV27	CASSAGTAGNTEAFF	TGTGCCAGCAGTGCCGGGACAGCGGGGAACACTGAAGCTTTCTTT
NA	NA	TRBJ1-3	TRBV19	CASYGPRGRGNTIYF	TGTGCCAGTTACGGACCGCGCGGGCGAGGAAACACCATATATTTT
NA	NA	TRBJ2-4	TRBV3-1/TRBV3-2	CASSPAGSSKNIQYF	TGTGCCAGCAGCCCAGCCGGGAGCTCCAAAAACATTCAGTACTTC
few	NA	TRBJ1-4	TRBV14	CASSLAEATNEKLFF	TGTGCCAGCAGCCTGGCAGAAGCAACTAATGAAAAACTGTTTTTT
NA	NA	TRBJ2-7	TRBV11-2	CASSKDSYEQYF	TGTGCCAGCAGCAAAGACAGCTACGAGCAGTACTTC
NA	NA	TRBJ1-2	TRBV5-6	CASSLLRGSYGYTF	TGTGCCAGCAGCTTGTTAAGAGGCAGCTATGGCTACACCTTC
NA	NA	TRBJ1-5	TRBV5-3	CARSFGDRHSNQPQHF	TGTGCCAGAAGCTTCGGAGACAGACATAGCAATCAGCCCCAGCATTTT
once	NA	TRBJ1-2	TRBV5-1	CASSRDGGNYGYTF	TGCGCCAGCAGCCGGGACGGGGGGAACTATGGCTACACCTTC
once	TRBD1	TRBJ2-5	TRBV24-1	CATSDPTGGGETQYF	TGTGCCACCAGTGATCCGACAGGGGGCGGAGAGACCCAGTACTTC
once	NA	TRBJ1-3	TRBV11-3	CASSPVFGNTIYF	TGTGCCAGCAGCCCTGTGTTTGGAAACACCATATATTTT
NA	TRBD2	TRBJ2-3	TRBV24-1	CATSGGLLDTQYF	TGTGCCACAAGCGGGGGGCTATTAGATACGCAGTATTTT
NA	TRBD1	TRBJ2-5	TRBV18	CASSTRDRGLETQYF	TGTGCCAGCTCAACCCGGGACAGGGGGCTGGAGACCCAGTACTTC
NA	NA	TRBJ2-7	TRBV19	CASRERGRYEQYF	TGTGCCAGTAGAGAACGGGGGAGGTACGAGCAGTACTTC
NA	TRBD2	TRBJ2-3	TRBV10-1	CASSSGTSGVNTDTQYF	TGCGCCAGCAGCTCTGGGACTAGCGGGGTTAACACAGATACGCAGTATTTT
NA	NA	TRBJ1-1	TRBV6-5	CASSTGFTEAFF	TGTGCCAGCAGTACAGGGTTCACTGAAGCTTTCTTT
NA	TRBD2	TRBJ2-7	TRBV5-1	CASSRGDAPYEQYF	TGCGCCAGCAGCCGGGGGGATGCTCCCTACGAGCAGTACTTC
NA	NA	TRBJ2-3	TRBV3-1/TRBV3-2	CASTQTTGSTDTQYF	TGTGCCAGCACCCAGACTACAGGGAGCACAGATACGCAGTATTTT